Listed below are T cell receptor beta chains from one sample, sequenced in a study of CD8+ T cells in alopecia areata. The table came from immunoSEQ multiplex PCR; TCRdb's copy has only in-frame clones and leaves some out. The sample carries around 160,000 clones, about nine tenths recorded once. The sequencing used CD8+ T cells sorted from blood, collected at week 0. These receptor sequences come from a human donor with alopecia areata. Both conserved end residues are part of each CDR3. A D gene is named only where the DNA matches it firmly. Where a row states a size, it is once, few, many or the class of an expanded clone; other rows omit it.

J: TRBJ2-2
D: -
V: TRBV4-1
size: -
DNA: TGCGCCAGCAGCCACGAAAGCGGCACCGGGGAGCTGTTTTTT
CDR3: CASSHESGTGELFF

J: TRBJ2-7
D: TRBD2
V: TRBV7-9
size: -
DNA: TGTGCCAGCCGGGACTACAACGAGCAGTACTTC
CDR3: CASRDYNEQYF

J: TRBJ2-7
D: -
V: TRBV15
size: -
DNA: TGTGCCACCAGCGACGCTAGCGAAGAGGTTTCCTACGAGCAGTACTTC
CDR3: CATSDASEEVSYEQYF

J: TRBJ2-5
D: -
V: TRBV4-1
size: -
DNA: TGCGCCAGCAGCCAGCTCGGGACCGAAGAGACCCAGTACTTC
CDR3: CASSQLGTEETQYF

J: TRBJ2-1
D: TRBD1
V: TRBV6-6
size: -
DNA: TGTGCCAGCAGTTACTCCACCTTGACAGGGAGTGAGCAGTTCTTC
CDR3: CASSYSTLTGSEQFF

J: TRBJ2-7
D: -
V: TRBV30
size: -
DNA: TGTGCCTGGAGTGTTGCAATGGGCAACGAGCAGTACTTC
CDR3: CAWSVAMGNEQYF

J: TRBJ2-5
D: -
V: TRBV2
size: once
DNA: TGTGCCAGCACGGATACATCGTACCAAGAGACCCAGTACTTC
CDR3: CASTDTSYQETQYF

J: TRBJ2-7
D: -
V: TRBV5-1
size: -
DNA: TGCGCCAGCAGCTTCGGGCTCTCCTACGAGCAGTACTTC
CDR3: CASSFGLSYEQYF

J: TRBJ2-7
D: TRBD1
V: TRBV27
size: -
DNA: TGTGCCAGCAGTCCCAGGGACAGTACCTACGAGCAGTACTTC
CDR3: CASSPRDSTYEQYF

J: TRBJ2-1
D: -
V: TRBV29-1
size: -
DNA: TGCAGCGCCCTCCGGGACCGCAACGTTAATGAGCAGTTCTTC
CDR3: CSALRDRNVNEQFF

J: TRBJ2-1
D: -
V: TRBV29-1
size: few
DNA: TGCAGCGTCGTCAGAGAGGAGGGCCCCTACAATGAGCAGTTCTTC
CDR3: CSVVREEGPYNEQFF

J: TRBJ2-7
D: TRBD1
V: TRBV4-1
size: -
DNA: TGCGCCAGCAGCCAACTGGGGACAGGGGTCTACGAGCAGTACTTC
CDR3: CASSQLGTGVYEQYF

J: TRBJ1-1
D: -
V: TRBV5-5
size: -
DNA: TGTGCCAGCAGCCTAGGGGGGGACACTGAAGCTTTCTTT
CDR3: CASSLGGDTEAFF

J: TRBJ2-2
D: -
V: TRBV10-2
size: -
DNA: TGCGCCAGCAGTGAGCCGGTTAAGCGCGAAGGGTACACCGGGGAGCTGTTTTTT
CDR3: CASSEPVKREGYTGELFF

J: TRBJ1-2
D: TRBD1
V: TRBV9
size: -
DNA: TGTGCCAGCAGCGCCAGGGACAGCGAAAGCAACTATGGCTACACCTTC
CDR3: CASSARDSESNYGYTF

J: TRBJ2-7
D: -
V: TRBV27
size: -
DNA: TGTGCCAGCAGTTTCCAGCCGATATCCTACGAGCAGTACTTC
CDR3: CASSFQPISYEQYF

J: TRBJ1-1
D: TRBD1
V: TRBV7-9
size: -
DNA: TGTGCCAGCAGCGGAACAGGGGGCGGTATCCCTGGGGCTGAAGCTTTCTTT
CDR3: CASSGTGGGIPGAEAFF

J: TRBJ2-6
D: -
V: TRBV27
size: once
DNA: TGTGCCAGCACACCGGACCCCAGGATCTCTGGGGCCAACGTCCTGACTTTC
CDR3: CASTPDPRISGANVLTF

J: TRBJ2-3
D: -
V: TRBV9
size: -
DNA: TGTGCCAGCAGCGCGGGGGAAGATACGCAGTATTTT
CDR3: CASSAGEDTQYF

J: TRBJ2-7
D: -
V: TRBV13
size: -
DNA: TGTGCCAGCAGCTTAGGTTACCCGACCTACGAGCAGTACTTC
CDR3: CASSLGYPTYEQYF